Below are 14 T cell receptor beta chains sequenced from a single sample in a study of T cells in Graves' hyperthyroidism and ophthalmopathy. Using RNA transcripts as the source, TCR beta CDR3 regions were amplified. When the TCR CDR3 underwent first-round RT-PCR, the HTBI primer set was used. TCRdb itself ran the multiplex PCR reads through MiXCR, one entry per CDR3 protein. The top ten hold under 8% of the sample, which has more than 550,000 distinct CDR3 sequences, about 45% seen once. Material: peripheral blood or thyroid tissue (not recorded which). Receptors were obtained from an adult man with Graves' disease, either hyperthyroidism or ophthalmopathy (not recorded which).

In the case of this clonotype: It may be a read error: a sequence one base away is much more abundant. The chain links TRBV7-9 to TRBJ2-7; D is undetermined. With 1 base removed from V and 5 bases from J, the gap between germline ends came to 15 bases. Germline CDR1 reads SEHNR; CDR2 reads FQNEAQ (reference sequence). The CDR3 extends over 15 amino acids. The CDR3 protein is CASSLVSGGINEQYF. CDR3 in DNA: TGTGCCAGCAGCTTAGTATCAGGTGGAATAAACGAGCAGTACTTC.

This clonotype was detected a few times. V and J are TRBV11-3 and TRBJ1-3, with D uncertain. Germline CDR1 reads SGHNT; CDR2 reads YENEEA. V shed 3 bases and J shed 0 bases, with 9 bases lying between them. The CDR3 is 15 amino acids. The CDR3 DNA reads as TGTGCCAGCAGCTTTTGGAGCAGCTCTGGAAACACCATATATTTT. It yields the protein CASSFWSSSGNTIYF.

Regarding this clonotype: Given a much more abundant clone one base away, this may be a read error. V is TRBV7-8 and J is TRBJ1-4, with 8 bases that match TRBD1. Trimming cost V 4 bases and J 5 bases; bases outside gene matches: 3. Germline V gene lookup returns CDR1 SGHVS and CDR2 FQNEAQ. There are 14 residues in the CDR3. The CDR3 region has the DNA TGTGCCAGCAGCTACCGGGACAGGAATGAAAAACTGTTTTTT. It is translated as CASSYRDRNEKLFF.

A word on this clonotype: Without the conserved terminal phenylalanine or tryptophan, this CDR3 likely stems from a read error. In DNA form, the CDR3 reads TGTGCCAGCAGCCTGATGGGGGGTACGGCCACTGAAGCTTTCCTT. Encoded protein: CASSLMGGTATEAFL. The chain joins TRBV16 to TRBJ1-1, with D possibly matching TRBD1 (5 bases). The V gene lost 4 bases and the J gene lost 4 bases, with 16 bases spanning the gap. Germline assignment: CDR1 KGHSY and CDR2 FQNENV. The CDR3 sequence is 15 residues long.

This clonotype has at least ten counts. CDR3 protein: CSAGPVDTGELFF. The CDR3 region has the DNA TGCAGCGCCGGGCCCGTCGACACCGGGGAGCTGTTTTTT. The V gene is TRBV29-1, the J gene TRBJ2-2; no clear D gene. CDR3 size: 13 residues. V was trimmed by 7 bases and J by 3 bases, leaving 12 bases between them. Germline CDR1 and CDR2: SQVTM and ANQGSEA.

This chain uses TRBV29-1 with TRBJ1-3; 7 positions agree with TRBD1. Germline V gene data show CDR1 as SQVTM and CDR2 as ANQGSEA. The CDR3 runs 12 residues. Unmatched junction bases numbered 4, after V lost 7 bases and J lost 4 bases. In DNA form, the CDR3 reads TGCAGCGGACTGGGACAGGGAAACACCATATATTTT. Protein: CSGLGQGNTIYF.

The table lists this clonotype with a few counts. The chain joins TRBV6-5 to TRBJ2-2, with D unresolved. CDR1 MNHEY and CDR2 SVGAGI come from the germline V gene. The CDR3 consists of 12 residues. V was pared by 1 base and J by 6 bases, with 3 bases between. The chain's CDR3 is CASSYFPGELFF. The CDR3, as DNA: TGTGCCAGCAGTTACTTCCCCGGGGAGCTGTTTTTT.

V gene TRBV11-2 combines with J gene TRBJ1-5; D might be TRBD1 (5 bases). Trimming removed 6 bases at V and 4 bases at J, with 25 bases between. The CDR3 contains 18 residues. Germline values: CDR1 SGHAT, CDR2 FQNNGV. CDR3 DNA sequence: TGTGCCAGCAGTTTATGGGGGACCCATGTGGGGGTGAATCAGCCCCAGCATTTT. This translates into CASSLWGTHVGVNQPQHF.

This clonotype was recorded at least ten times. The chain has TRBV29-1 and TRBJ1-6; 9 bases are shared with TRBD1. V shed 3 bases, J shed 13 bases, and the junction held 7 bases outside the gene matches. The germline V gene has CDR1 SQVTM and CDR2 ANQGSEA. This CDR3 spans 13 amino acids. The CDR3 spells CSVDPGQGGPLHF. CDR3 in DNA: TGCAGCGTTGATCCGGGACAGGGAGGGCCCCTCCACTTT.

The rearrangement joins TRBV6-5 to TRBJ1-5; no firm D call. V shed 5 bases and J shed 0 bases, with 11 bases lying between them. The CDR3 consists of 15 residues. Germline values: CDR1 MNHEY, CDR2 SVGAGI. The CDR3 DNA reads TGTGCCAGCAGTGAGCTCCAGTATAGCAATCAGCCCCAGCATTTT. Its translation is CASSELQYSNQPQHF.

This clonotype was recorded many times. V is TRBV15 and J is TRBJ1-4; D is uncertain. The CDR3 loop spans 15 amino acids. Germline V gene sequence: CDR1 LNHNV, CDR2 YYDKDF (reference sequence). V was pared by 1 base and J by 3 bases, with 9 bases between. The CDR3 sequence is CATSRAIGSNEKLFF. CDR3 nucleotides: TGTGCCACCAGCAGAGCTATAGGATCTAATGAAAAACTGTTTTTT.

This clonotype came up once. The chain uses TRBV7-8 and TRBJ1-6, with 9 bases aligning to TRBD1. The V gene end was trimmed by 6 bases and the J gene end by 8 bases; junction bases not matched to a gene: 5. This CDR3 region has 14 residues. Germline assignment: CDR1 SGHVS and CDR2 FQNEAQ. The CDR3 loop is CASRPRTGDSPLHF. In nucleotides, the CDR3 is TGTGCCAGCAGGCCCCGGACAGGGGATTCACCCCTCCACTTT.

The CDR3 protein is CASSSTGLSPLHF. CDR3 nucleotides: TGCGCCAGCAGCTCCACAGGGTTGTCACCCCTCCACTTT. The J gene is TRBJ1-6, the V gene TRBV5-1; D possibly corresponds to TRBD1 (6 bases). Germline CDR1 and CDR2: SGHRS and YFSETQ. The CDR3 runs to 13 residues. With 3 bases removed from V and 10 bases from J, the gap between germline ends came to 11 bases.

The chain joins TRBV7-9 to TRBJ1-6, with a weak D call TRBD1 (6 bases). Germline lookup yields CDR1 SEHNR and CDR2 FQNEAQ (reference sequence). The CDR3 contains 13 residues. V lost 5 bases, J lost 8 bases, and 10 bases lay in between. CDR3 nucleotide sequence: TGTGCCAGCAGCAGGACAGCTGATTCACCCCTCCACTTT. It yields the protein CASSRTADSPLHF.